This T cell receptor beta chain was captured by sequencing in a study of blood T cells in healthy people across ages. Overall study findings and caveats: A strong correlation was seen between TCR beta diversity and naive T cell percentage.

This clonotype was seen only a few times. The antigen remains unidentified. From germline, CDR1 is SGHNT and CDR2 YYREEE (reference sequence). The CDR3 has 14 amino acids. Germline trimming cut 1 base from V and 4 bases from J; bases unmatched to any gene: 2. Primers used in a second PCR of about 6 to 11 cycles were a sample-barcoded 5' primer and a J-beta primer mix. TCRdb analysed the 5' RACE reads with MiXCR anew, one entry per CDR3 protein. The data show fewer than 900,000 distinct CDR3 sequences, with roughly 43% seen just once and under 25% held by the top ten. V is TRBV5-4 and J is TRBJ2-7; 10 bases map to TRBD1. The TCR comes from a woman aged 55-75 years in good health. The sequencing input was blood. CDR3 sequence reads: CASSLPDRGYEQYF. CDR3 sequence (DNA): TGTGCCAGCAGCTTGCCGGACAGGGGGTACGAGCAGTACTTC.